This T cell receptor beta chain originates from a study of Ad26.COV2.S vaccination and SARS-CoV-2 variants (dated by TCRdb to about 2021). General notes on the study: Vaccine-arm donors were drawn from COV1001, a multicentre, randomized, double-blind, placebo-controlled phase I-IIa trial of Ad26.COV2.S in healthy adults. Sequencing of the TCRbeta repertoire served to evaluate the specificity and breadth of SARS-CoV-2-reactive T cell receptors following Ad26.COV2.S vaccination. Blinding of investigators to trial group allocation was maintained during experiments and outcome assessment. Ad26.COV2.S was given intramuscularly at 5x10^10 or 1x10^11 viral particles, as a single shot or as two shots 56 days apart. Trial participants were randomized into five groups of five: low-dose or high-dose Ad26.COV2.S given once or twice, or placebo on both occasions. The TCR-sequenced set comprised roughly 30 samples: about 19 Ad26.COV2.S vaccine recipients, 5 placebo recipients and 8 SARS-CoV-2 convalescent individuals. General findings and caveats noted by the study authors: Substantial breadth of spike-specific CD8+ and CD4+ T cell responses was reported after vaccination. Spike-specific TCR breadth was higher in Ad26.COV2.S recipients than in placebo recipients (P = 0.0014). Comparable non-spike TCR breadth was observed between vaccine and placebo recipients, consistent with only spike being contained in the vaccine. The study was not powered for comparison of responses between vaccine doses or regimens. According to the authors, total T cell responses may have been underestimated by the TCR breadth and depth analyses.

The immunoSEQ Assay was the method used to sequence TCRbeta CDR3 regions. After extraction, genomic DNA underwent amplification by bias-controlled multiplex PCR, followed by high-throughput sequencing. The paper's data handling went like this. To quantify the absolute abundance of each unique TCRbeta CDR3 region, sequences were collapsed and filtered. T cell fraction was estimated by normalizing TCRbeta template counts to usable DNA, which was measured by amplifying reference genes present in all nucleated cells. Repertoire TCRs were annotated as SARS-CoV-2-specific by exact matching of V gene, CDR3 amino acid sequence and J gene to a known reactive TCR set. MIRA supplied the reference SARS-CoV-2 TCR set, which was filtered for enrichment in COVID-19-positive ImmuneCODE repertoires so that public or cross-reactive TCRs were removed. Drawing on the MIRA antigens, annotated TCRs were analysed further at the level of specific ORF or position within ORF. Depth was the summed frequency of annotated unique rearrangements, while breadth was defined as annotated unique rearrangements over total unique productive rearrangements. TCR breadth was compared between groups using two-sided Wilcoxon rank-sum tests. TCRdb mirrors the immuneACCESS table, restricted to in-frame sequences. Some clones are absent from its copies; in checked studies, under half trace to an unresolved V gene, and the reason for the others is unknown. The V and J calls and clone size were taken over from that table, and D and trimming were inferred from the DNA. Counted in this sample were some 460,000 clones; around 89% of them appeared once. The ten largest clones take up more than 1.5% of the sample.

Taken from cysteine to phenylalanine, the CDR3 has 12 residues. The entry retains the CDR3 DNA only, 36 bases that are in frame from base 1. Taken from the germline V gene, the CDR1 and CDR2 loops are SGHRS and YFSETQ. The germline ends are 9 bases apart after V is trimmed by 6 bases and J by 3 bases. The treatment or condition label for this specimen denotes: approximately 18 received Ad26.COV2.S at low or high dose, single or two shots; 5 received placebo; per-sample allocation not given. Repertoires of vaccine and placebo recipients were sequenced from samples taken on day 63 after the first injection. Between 29 July and 7 August 2020, Cohort 1b enrolled 25 adults aged 18-55 years at one site in Boston, USA. Ad26.COV2.S was a replication-incompetent adenovirus type 26 vector that expressed a prefusion-stabilized SARS-CoV-2 spike protein derived from the original Wuhan strain. For this clone: The antigen it recognizes is unknown. Base qualities are not at hand, and no much larger clone is one base apart.

Sample: peripheral blood, taken in a trial of Ad26.COV2.S vaccine versus placebo. This TCR was recovered from a person aged 18-60 years who received the Ad26.COV2.S COVID-19 vaccine or a placebo. The V and J genes are TRBV5-1 and TRBJ1-2; TRBD1 is a possible D gene, resting on 5 matching bases. The nucleotide sequence reads as follows: TGCGCCAGCACCCGGGACCACTATGGCTACACCTTC. The resulting protein is CASTRDHYGYTF.